These 14 T cell receptor beta chains originate from one sample sequenced in a study of shared clonotypes between healthy human individuals. Naive CD8 isolation took CD45RO-negative cells positively selected for CCR7 and excluded terminally differentiated effector memory CD45RA+ cells. Sequenced by immunoSEQ multiplex PCR; TCRdb stores in-frame clones only, minus some. The sample has about 2.1 million clones, just over 90% seen once; the top ten hold around 1.7%. Sequenced sample: naive CD8+ T cells from PBMCs. The receptors come from a man aged 18 to 29 in good health. Some clones in this sample may be carry-over from other donors' samples.

The CDR3 sequence is CASSSGQTEQYF. For the CDR3, the DNA is TGTGCCAGCAGCTCGGGACAGACCGAGCAGTACTTC. The chain has TRBV11-3 and TRBJ2-7; 7 nucleotides agree with TRBD1. Germline CDR1 reads SGHNT; CDR2 reads YENEEA. This CDR3 region has 12 residues. V shed 4 bases, J shed 6 bases, and the junction held 3 bases outside the gene matches.

The chain is built from TRBV28 and TRBJ1-1; 9 bases agree with TRBD1. CDR1 and CDR2 from the germline V gene are MDHEN and SYDVKM. V lost 6 bases to trimming and J lost 4 bases; unmatched junction nucleotides: 9. There are 15 residues in the CDR3. CDR3 residues: CASRFTGGPGTEAFF. The CDR3 coding sequence is TGTGCCAGCAGGTTTACAGGGGGCCCTGGCACTGAAGCTTTCTTT.

The gene calls are TRBV7-2 and TRBJ2-1, with 9 bases lining up with TRBD2. The CDR3 is 16 residues long. Germline V gene lookup returns CDR1 SGHTA and CDR2 FQGNSA. V dropped 5 bases and J dropped 4; count of bases not matched to a gene: 9. The CDR3 region is CASSPPTSGFYNEQFF. The CDR3 DNA follows: TGTGCCAGCAGCCCTCCTACTAGCGGGTTTTACAATGAGCAGTTCTTC.

The CDR3 DNA is TGTGCCAGCAGCCGTCGATCTAACTATGGCTACACCTTC. Its protein is CASSRRSNYGYTF. The chain has TRBV28 and TRBJ1-2; no definite D call. Trimming removed 6 bases from V and 0 bases from J, with 8 bases in between. Germline V CDR1 and CDR2: MDHEN, SYDVKM. The CDR3 length is 13 residues.

On this clone: This CDR3 is also generated by other DNA sequences in the sample. V and J are TRBV7-8 and TRBJ2-7; 8 nucleotides agree with TRBD1. Germline loops: CDR1 SGHVS, CDR2 FQNEAQ. The V segment lost 1 base and the J segment 4 bases; nucleotides outside the gene matches: 3. The CDR3 extends over 14 amino acids. Written as DNA, the CDR3 is TGTGCCAGCAGCTTAGTCGGACAGGGTTACGAGCAGTACTTC. It codes for CASSLVGQGYEQYF.

The V gene is TRBV16, the J gene TRBJ2-1; D is perhaps TRBD1 (5 bases). Germline-derived CDR1 and CDR2 are KGHSY and FQNENV. This CDR3 comprises 13 residues. Trimming pared 3 bases from V and 6 bases from J, leaving 9 bases between. The CDR3 loop is CASSQPQGNEQFF. Written as DNA, the CDR3 is TGTGCCAGCAGCCAGCCCCAGGGCAATGAGCAGTTCTTC. The full variable domain, in which reference TRBV16 and TRBJ2-1 provide the parts outside the CDR3, is GEEVAQTPKHLVRGEGQKAKLYCAPIKGHSYVFWYQQVLKNEFKFLISFQNENVFDETGMPKERFSAKCLPNSPCSLEIQATKLEDSAVYFCASSQPQGNEQFFGPGTRLTVL.

This clone was counted a few times. Other DNA sequences from this sample encode an identical CDR3 as well. The chain recombines TRBV7-9 with TRBJ1-1, with D hard to call. The germline CDR1 and CDR2 sequences are SEHNR and FQNEAQ (reference sequence). V was shortened by 5 bases and J by 5 bases, with 12 bases between the two germline ends. The CDR3 is 13 amino acids. This chain's CDR3 is CASSPGGLTEAFF. The CDR3 nucleotides are TGTGCCAGCAGCCCAGGAGGTCTGACTGAAGCTTTCTTT.

This clone was seen only once. The gene calls are TRBV27 and TRBJ2-7; the D is unclear. CDR1 is MNHEY, CDR2 SMNVEV, per germline (reference sequence). Trimming cost V 2 bases and J 4 bases, with 3 bases left between them. The CDR3 covers 11 residues. CDR3 DNA sequence: TGTGCCAGCAGTTTAATGTACGAGCAGTACTTC. As protein: CASSLMYEQYF.

V usage is TRBV5-5 and J usage is TRBJ1-2; D gene uncertain. Trimming stripped 1 base from V and 8 bases from J, with 9 bases between. The CDR3 extends over 12 amino acids. Germline values: CDR1 SGHKS, CDR2 YYEKEE (reference sequence). CDR3 DNA sequence: TGTGCCAGCAGCTTGTTGGCGGGAGGCTACACCTTC. Amino acids: CASSLLAGGYTF.

The chain is built from TRBV6-5 and TRBJ2-1; D unresolved. The CDR3 consists of 14 residues. Trimming took 2 bases from V and 9 from J, leaving 14 bases between them. Germline V gene data show CDR1 as MNHEY and CDR2 as SVGAGI. CDR3: CASSYKGPESEQFF. Here the CDR3 DNA reads TGTGCCAGCAGTTACAAGGGTCCGGAGAGTGAGCAGTTCTTC.

This clone has a single count. The chain employs TRBV28 and TRBJ2-7; D might be TRBD2 (5 bases). The CDR3 loop spans 16 amino acids. V lost 5 bases, J lost 1 base, and 18 bases lay in between. Germline CDR1 is MDHEN and CDR2 is SYDVKM. CDR3 bases: TGTGCCAGCAGTCCCCCTTACGGCGGGTGGTCCTACGAGCAGTACTTC. Its protein product is CASSPPYGGWSYEQYF. Combining the CDR3 with reference TRBV28 and TRBJ2-7 gives the whole variable domain DVKVTQSSRYLVKRTGEKVFLECVQDMDHENMFWYRQDPGLGLRLIYFSYDVKMKEKGDIPEGYSVSREKKERFSLILESASTNQTSMYLCASSPPYGGWSYEQYFGPGTRLTVT.

On this clone: The same CDR3 can be traced to other DNA sequences in this sample. This chain uses TRBV10-3 with TRBJ2-7, with D possibly matching TRBD2 (6 bases). V dropped 0 bases and J dropped 4 bases, with 10 bases sitting between them. CDR1 ENHRY and CDR2 SYGVKD come from the germline V gene. The CDR3 is 14 residues long. The DNA of the CDR3 is TGTGCCATCAGTGAGTCGGGGAGCGGGTACGAGCAGTACTTC. It yields the protein CAISESGSGYEQYF.

The rearrangement uses TRBV29-1 and TRBJ2-1, with D possibly called TRBD1 or TRBD2 (6 bases each). In germline, CDR1 is SQVTM, CDR2 ANQGSEA. The CDR3 length is 14 residues. The V and J ends lost 8 bases and 2 bases respectively, with 16 bases between them. CDR3 in amino acids: CSTLGGKTYNEQFF. The CDR3 bases are TGCAGCACACTAGGGGGGAAGACCTACAATGAGCAGTTCTTC.

V gene TRBV27 combines with J gene TRBJ2-1; no clear D gene. The V end was cut by 4 bases, the J end by 4 bases, with 11 bases between. Germline V CDR1 and CDR2: MNHEY, SMNVEV (reference sequence). This CDR3 has 14 residues. This CDR3 is CASSWSSVYNEQFF. The CDR3 nucleotides are TGTGCCAGCAGTTGGTCGAGCGTATACAATGAGCAGTTCTTC.